This record covers a single T cell receptor (beta chain). Because the CDR3's place on the DNA is in doubt, the DNA is left out and the CDR3 is given as listed by TCRdb. The sample belongs to a study of blood T cell repertoires in COVID-19. Looking at the study overall: Nucleic acid was either cDNA or gDNA, and it came from T cells, B-cell-depleted T cells, or PBMCs.

From its first to its last residue, the CDR3 has 15 amino acids. Germline CDR1 is SGHRS and CDR2 is YFSETQ. Repertoires were generated with immunoSEQ multiplex PCR, while TCRdb's copy carries only in-frame clones and drops some. The sample consists of some 250,000 clones, 70% to 90% of them appearing once. This clonotype was sampled from a woman between 25 and 40 years old who had recovered from COVID-19. The chain couples TRBV5-1 to TRBJ1-1; TRBD1, the table's D call, was not compared with the DNA. Specimen: peripheral blood. The CDR3 region is CASSSSSPGNTEAFF.